This record covers a single TCR beta chain. Its antigen is currently unknown. Sequencing was performed with immunoSEQ multiplex PCR; in TCRdb, only in-frame clones are kept and a portion is missing. The sample holds about 30,000 clones, about three quarters seen once. The sample originates from a study of PD-1 blockade in classical Hodgkin lymphoma. Regarding the study as a whole: Before treatment, complete responders showed about the same diversity as newly diagnosed patients. TCR diversity at baseline was reported to be reduced in newly diagnosed patients relative to healthy donors. Those starting nivolumab under 1 year post-ASCT were excluded.

All patients relapsed after autologous stem cell transplantation, and brentuximab vedotin exposure varied. Best responses were complete response, partial response or progressive disease. There are 14 residues in the CDR3. In germline, CDR1 is MNHEY, CDR2 SVGAGI. Trimming stripped 5 bases from V and 4 bases from J, with 15 bases between. The sequence came from a human donor with classical Hodgkin lymphoma. This sample comprised peripheral blood mononuclear cells (PBMCs), obtained before the second cycle of nivolumab. This sequence joins TRBV6-5 and TRBJ2-7; D perhaps matches TRBD1 (6 bases). CDR3 in DNA: TGTGCCAGCAGTCAGACAGGAGCTCGGTACGAGCAGTACTTC. Protein product: CASSQTGARYEQYF.